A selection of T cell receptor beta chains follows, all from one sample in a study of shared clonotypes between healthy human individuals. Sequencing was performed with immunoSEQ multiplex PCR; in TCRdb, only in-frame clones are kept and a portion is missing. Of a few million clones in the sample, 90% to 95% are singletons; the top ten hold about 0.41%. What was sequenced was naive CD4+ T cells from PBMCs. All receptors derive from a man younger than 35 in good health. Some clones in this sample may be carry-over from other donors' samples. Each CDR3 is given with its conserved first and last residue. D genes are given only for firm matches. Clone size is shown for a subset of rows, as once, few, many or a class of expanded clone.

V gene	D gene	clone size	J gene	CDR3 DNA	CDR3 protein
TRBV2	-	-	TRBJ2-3	TGTGCCAGCAGTGCGGGGGATACGCAGTATTTT	CASSAGDTQYF
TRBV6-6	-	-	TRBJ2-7	TGTGCCAGCAGCACCCCCGCAGTAGCCCCCTACGAGCAGTACTTC	CASSTPAVAPYEQYF
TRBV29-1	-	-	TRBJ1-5	TGCAGCGTTTCGGGAGGACAGCTTAATCAGCCCCAGCATTTT	CSVSGGQLNQPQHF
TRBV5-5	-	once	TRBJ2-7	TGTGCCAGCAGCCCCCGTTCTCCCGGAGACTCCTACGAGCAGTACTTC	CASSPRSPGDSYEQYF
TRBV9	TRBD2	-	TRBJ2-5	TGTGCCAGTTCGACTAGCGGGAGTGGGGCCCAGTACTTC	CASSTSGSGAQYF
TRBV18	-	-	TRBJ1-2	TGTGCCAGCTCGAAAGGACAGTCCGACGTCGGTGGCTACACCTTC	CASSKGQSDVGGYTF
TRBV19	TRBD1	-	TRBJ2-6	TGTGCCAGTAGTATGTTACAGGGGGTTGACTCTGGGGCCAACGTCCTGACTTTC	CASSMLQGVDSGANVLTF
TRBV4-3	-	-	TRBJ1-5	TGCGCCAGCAGCCAAGATTTGGGGATTGGCAATCAGCCCCAGCATTTT	CASSQDLGIGNQPQHF
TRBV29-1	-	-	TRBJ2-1	TGCAGCGTTGATGGGACGGAACTTTACAATGAGCAGTTCTTC	CSVDGTELYNEQFF
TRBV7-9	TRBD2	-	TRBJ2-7	TGTGCCAGCAGCTTAGAACGGAGCGGGAGGGCCGAGGAGCAGTACTTC	CASSLERSGRAEEQYF
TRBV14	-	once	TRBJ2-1	TGTGCCAGCAGCCAAGGGGGCAGGGCGGGATACAATGAGCAGTTCTTC	CASSQGGRAGYNEQFF
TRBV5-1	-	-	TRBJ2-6	TGCGCCAGCAGCTTGGTTCAGCAAAACTCTGGGGCCAACGTCCTGACTTTC	CASSLVQQNSGANVLTF
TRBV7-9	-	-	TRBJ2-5	TGTGCCAGCAGCTTGGGGGCAGACTTC	CASSLGADF
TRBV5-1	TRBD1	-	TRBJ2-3	TGCGCCAGCACCCGGACGGGGACAGTTGGTCCAGATACGCAGTATTTT	CASTRTGTVGPDTQYF
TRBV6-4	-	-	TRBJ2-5	TGTGCCAGGCCCCGCAGGGGCAGAGAGACCCAGTACTTC	CARPRRGRETQYF
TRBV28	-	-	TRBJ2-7	TGTGCCAGCAGTTCAGCCGACCACGATCGATCCTACGAGCAGTACTTC	CASSSADHDRSYEQYF
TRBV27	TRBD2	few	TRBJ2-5	TGTGCCAGCAGTTTACGTGGTAGCGGGAGAAAGGACCAGTACTTC	CASSLRGSGRKDQYF
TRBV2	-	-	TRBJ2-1	TGTGCCAGCAGTGAAGATAGGGAGACAATGAGGCAGTTCTTC	CASSEDRETMRQFF
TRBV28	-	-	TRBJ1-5	TGTGCCACCCGCCGGGACGGTTATCAGCCCCAGCATTTT	CATRRDGYQPQHF
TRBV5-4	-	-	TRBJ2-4	TGTGCCAGCAGCTTGGGACAGGCAAAAAACATTCAGTACTTC	CASSLGQAKNIQYF
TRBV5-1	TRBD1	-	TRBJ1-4	TGCGCCAGCAGCACAGGGGGCGCCGACCAAGAAAAACTGTTTTTT	CASSTGGADQEKLFF
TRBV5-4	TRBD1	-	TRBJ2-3	TGTGCCAGCAGCCCACAGGGGGCCAACACAGATACGCAGTATTTT	CASSPQGANTDTQYF
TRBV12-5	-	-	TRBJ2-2	TGTGCTAGTGGTTTGGTCCCGTCACGGCCCTTCGACGGGGAGCTGTTTTTT	CASGLVPSRPFDGELFF
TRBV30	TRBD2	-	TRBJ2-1	TGTGCCTGGAGTGACTCGGGACTAGCGGGTCTCAATGAGCAGTTCTTC	CAWSDSGLAGLNEQFF
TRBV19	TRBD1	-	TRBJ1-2	TGTGCCAGTAGTAATGGACAGGTGCCTAATGGCTACACCTTC	CASSNGQVPNGYTF